These 17 T cell receptor beta chains originate from one sample sequenced in a study of T cells in localized non-small cell lung cancer. Sequencing used immunoSEQ multiplex PCR; TCRdb keeps in-frame clones, though not all of them. This sample has some 52,000 clones, with about three quarters found just once. Here the sequenced sample was PBMCs, taken before any cancer treatment. These receptors were obtained from a woman aged 35-75 years with stage II lung adenocarcinoma.

The chain couples TRBV18 to TRBJ2-7; no definite D call. V gave up 3 bases and J gave up 1 base, with 4 bases separating them. CDR3 size: 12 residues. The germline V gene encodes CDR1 KGHSH and CDR2 LQKENI. The CDR3 coding sequence is TGTGCCAGCTCACCGGCGTCCTACGAGCAGTACTTC. It codes for CASSPASYEQYF.

The chain links TRBV27 to TRBJ2-7; D not resolved. The CDR3 has 13 residues. Germline CDR1 and CDR2: MNHEY and SMNVEV (reference sequence). V was clipped by 3 bases and J by 0 bases, with 6 bases between them. Here the CDR3 reads CASSLGTSYEQYF. The CDR3 DNA follows: TGTGCCAGCAGTTTGGGCACCTCCTACGAGCAGTACTTC.

V and J are TRBV6-1 and TRBJ1-5; the D is unclear. CDR3 length equals 11 residues. Trimming took off 4 bases at V and 8 bases at J, with 6 bases between the two ends. Germline values: CDR1 MNHNS, CDR2 SASEGT. CDR3 sequence (DNA): TGTGCCAGCAGTGCCCGAGAGCCCCAGCATTTT. This codes for CASSAREPQHF.

This chain links TRBV4-3 with TRBJ1-1; possible D gene TRBD1, 5 bases. This CDR3 has 17 residues. Trimming removed 1 base from V and 0 bases from J, with 15 bases in between. CDR1 LGHNA and CDR2 YSLEER come from the germline V gene. The CDR3 loop reads CASSQGTSGRMNTEAFF. In DNA form, the CDR3 reads TGCGCCAGCAGCCAAGGGACATCGGGAAGGATGAACACTGAAGCTTTCTTT.

The chain uses TRBV9 and TRBJ1-3, with a weak D call TRBD1 (5 bases). Germline-derived CDR1 and CDR2 are SGDLS and YYNGEE. The CDR3 has 16 amino acids. V lost 4 bases to trimming and J lost 0 bases, with 14 bases between them. In DNA form, the CDR3 reads TGTGCCAGCAGCTCGGGACTGGCGACCTCTGGAAACACCATATATTTT. This encodes CASSSGLATSGNTIYF.

This clone came up a few times. The chain carries TRBV5-6 and TRBJ2-7; perhaps D is TRBD1 or TRBD2 (6 bases each). The CDR3 sequence is 17 residues long. V was clipped by 0 bases and J by 3 bases, with 19 bases between them. Germline V gene sequence: CDR1 SGHDT, CDR2 YYEEEE. CDR3 in DNA: TGTGCCAGCAGCTTGGCCGGGACCATGGGGGGCTTCTACGAGCAGTACTTC. It is translated as CASSLAGTMGGFYEQYF. Variable domain in full (rest from reference TRBV5-6 and TRBJ2-7): DAGVTQSPTHLIKTRGQQVTLRCSPKSGHDTVSWYQQALGQGPQFIFQYYEEEERQRGNFPDRFSGHQFPNYSSELNVNALLLGDSALYLCASSLAGTMGGFYEQYFGPGTRLTVT.

The CDR3 loop reads CRRGDTQYF. CDR3 DNA: TGCAGGAGGGGGGATACGCAGTATTTT. The J gene is TRBJ2-3, the V gene TRBV20-1; D is possibly TRBD1 (6 bases). The CDR3 totals 9 residues. The germline V gene has CDR1 DFQATT and CDR2 SNEGSKA (reference sequence).

Turning to this clone: This same CDR3 is encoded by further DNA sequences in the sample. The chain recombines TRBV7-2 with TRBJ1-4; 10 bases fit TRBD1. Trimming cost V 5 bases and J 6 bases; bases outside gene matches: 6. The CDR3 consists of 15 residues. Germline CDR1 and CDR2: SGHTA and FQGNSA. CDR3 sequence (DNA): TGTGCCAGCAGCCCGACCGGGACAGGGGATGAAAAACTGTTTTTT. Amino acid sequence: CASSPTGTGDEKLFF.

The rearrangement joins TRBV30 to TRBJ2-3, with TRBD2 as a possible D gene (6 bases). Trimming stripped 4 bases from V and 2 bases from J, with 10 bases between. The CDR3 loop spans 13 amino acids. CDR1 and CDR2 (germline): GTSNPN, SVGIG (reference sequence). This CDR3 reads CAWKGGATDTQYF. The CDR3 nucleotides read TGTGCCTGGAAGGGCGGGGCCACAGATACGCAGTATTTT.

The chain is built from TRBV18 and TRBJ2-2; the D gene is possibly TRBD1 (5 bases). Germline CDR1 is KGHSH and CDR2 is LQKENI. Trimming removed 3 bases at V and 0 bases at J, with 11 bases between. This CDR3 is 16 amino acids long. CDR3 sequence: CASSPYRSANTGELFF. As DNA, the CDR3 is TGTGCCAGCTCACCCTACAGGAGCGCGAACACCGGGGAGCTGTTTTTT.

This rearrangement joins TRBV6-1 to TRBJ2-7; 7 bases agree with TRBD1. Per the germline V gene, CDR1 is MNHNS and CDR2 is SASEGT. The CDR3 length is 14 residues. V shed 4 bases, J shed 5 bases, and the junction held 8 bases outside the gene matches. The CDR3 here is CASSVHRGKDEQYF. For the CDR3, the DNA is TGTGCCAGCAGTGTTCACAGGGGAAAGGACGAGCAGTACTTC.

The rearrangement joins TRBV6-5 to TRBJ1-3; TRBD1 agrees at 7 bases. The CDR3 length is 15 residues. Germline V gene data show CDR1 as MNHEY and CDR2 as SVGAGI. The V and J ends lost 2 bases and 3 bases, in that order; junction bases with no gene match: 4. CDR3 bases: TGTGCCAGCAGTTACGAGGCAGGGGGTGGAAACACCATATATTTT. Translating gives CASSYEAGGGNTIYF.

This clone was recorded only once. The chain has TRBV6-5 and TRBJ2-1; D unresolved. The CDR3 runs to 15 residues. The germline CDR1 and CDR2 sequences are MNHEY and SVGAGI. Trimming took 2 bases from V and 0 from J, leaving 8 bases between them. The CDR3 here is CASSYDIRSYNEQFF. CDR3 in DNA: TGTGCCAGCAGTTACGACATTCGCTCCTACAATGAGCAGTTCTTC.

The chain joins TRBV7-8 to TRBJ2-2, with TRBD1 matching over 10 bases. J was trimmed by 5 bases and V by 2 bases; bases with no gene match: 14. In germline, CDR1 is SGHVS, CDR2 FQNEAQ. CDR3 length: 19 residues. CDR3 coding DNA: TGTGCCAGCAGCTTACCCAGGACAGGGGGGGTGGAGAGTACCGGGGAGCTGTTTTTT. It yields the protein CASSLPRTGGVESTGELFF.

The chain uses TRBV7-2 and TRBJ2-1; TRBD2 is a possible D gene (6 bases). The CDR3 contains 15 residues. With 6 bases removed from V and 4 bases from J, the gap between germline ends came to 16 bases. Germline values: CDR1 SGHTA, CDR2 FQGNSA. The DNA of the CDR3 is TGTGCCAGCAGTTCCGAGGGGCGGGGTTACAATGAGCAGTTCTTC. Its translation: CASSSEGRGYNEQFF.

The chain combines TRBV18 with TRBJ1-6; D remains unclear. CDR1 is KGHSH, CDR2 LQKENI, per germline. V lost 3 bases and J lost 7, with 7 bases in between. The CDR3 is 13 residues long. This chain's CDR3 is CASSPDPNSPLHF. CDR3 DNA sequence: TGTGCCAGCTCACCGGACCCGAATTCACCCCTCCACTTT.

The rearrangement uses TRBV19 and TRBJ1-5; D unclear. The germline gives CDR1 LNHDA, CDR2 SQIVND (reference sequence). V was trimmed by 6 bases and J by 7 bases, leaving 10 bases between them. This CDR3 is 12 amino acids long. CDR3 coding DNA: TGTGCCAGTAGATTAGGGCAGCAGCCCCAGCATTTT. Its translation: CASRLGQQPQHF. The full variable domain, its missing parts supplied by reference TRBV19 and TRBJ1-5, is DGGITQSPKYLFRKEGQNVTLSCEQNLNHDAMYWYRQDPGQGLRLIYYSQIVNDFQKGDIAEGYSVSREKKESFPLTVTSAQKNPTAFYLCASRLGQQPQHFGDGTRLSIL.